This TCR beta chain was observed in a study of long-term antiretroviral therapy in people with HIV. Assay version v3.0 of immunoSEQ was used, and it was run at survey level. TCRdb's copy holds only in-frame clones and misses some; the assay was immunoSEQ multiplex PCR. The repertoire holds 20,000 to 25,000 clones, with about 86% as singletons. Between the trimmed V and J ends, which lost 3 bases and 4 bases, there was a span of 11 bases. The CDR3 contains 15 residues. Germline-derived CDR1 and CDR2 are SGHDT and YYEEEE. This receptor was identified in a man in his forties or fifties with HIV. This sample comprised unsorted PBMCs, obtained 0.1 years before starting antiretroviral therapy. The genes are TRBV5-6 and TRBJ1-6, with D hard to call. The CDR3 sequence is CASSWRASYNSPLHF. CDR3 sequence (DNA): TGTGCCAGCAGCTGGCGGGCGTCTTATAATTCACCCCTCCACTTT.